A single sample gave rise to the 19 T cell receptor beta chains below, sequenced in a study of cytomegalovirus exposure and HLA in healthy donors. Primers: 60 Vbeta forward and 13 Jbeta reverse. Profiled with immunoSEQ multiplex PCR; TCRdb holds only in-frame clones, not every one. The sample lists 150,000 to 200,000 clones, about four fifths occurring once. The sample comprised PBMCs. The receptors derive from a woman aged 25 to 39 in good health and CMV-seropositive.

CDR3 sequence reads: CASSGQGYEQYF. In nucleotides, the CDR3 is TGTGCCAGCTCGGGACAGGGTTACGAGCAGTACTTC. This chain connects TRBV28 to TRBJ2-7; 9 bases match TRBD1. Trimming took 8 bases from V and 4 from J; bases not matched to a gene: 3. Germline CDR1 and CDR2: MDHEN and SYDVKM. The CDR3 is 12 amino acids.

This clone was counted only a few times. This chain links TRBV28 with TRBJ2-2; TRBD2 agrees at 12 bases. Per the germline V gene, CDR1 is MDHEN and CDR2 is SYDVKM. CDR3 length: 15 amino acids. J gave up 7 bases and V 7 bases, and 7 bases lay outside the gene matches. The CDR3 DNA sequence: TGTGCCAGCACCGTGACTAGCGGGAGAAGCGGGGAGCTGTTTTTT. It specifies CASTVTSGRSGELFF.

The V gene is TRBV7-2, the J gene TRBJ2-7, with 7 positions matching TRBD1. This CDR3 is 16 amino acids long. The V gene's germline CDR1 is SGHTA and CDR2 FQGNSA. Losses at the gene ends were 0 bases for V and 4 bases for J; bases not matched to a gene: 9. The CDR3 is CASSLATGIRGYEQYF. CDR3 DNA: TGTGCCAGCAGCTTAGCGACAGGGATACGTGGATACGAGCAGTACTTC.

The CDR3, as DNA: TGTGCCAGCTCACCTGACGGAGGGGAAAAACTGTTTTTT. It encodes CASSPDGGEKLFF. The chain combines TRBV18 with TRBJ1-4; D is uncertain. V lost 3 bases and J 8 bases, leaving 10 bases between the germline ends. Germline CDR1 KGHSH, CDR2 LQKENI. CDR3 length equals 13 residues.

The rearrangement joins TRBV4-2 to TRBJ2-1, with 8 positions matching TRBD2. The CDR3 runs 16 residues. V dropped 4 bases and J dropped 0; count of bases not matched to a gene: 5. CDR1 is LGHNA, CDR2 YNFKEQ, per germline. CDR3 coding DNA: TGTGCCAGCAGCCGGGGCGGGGGGAGCTCCTACAATGAGCAGTTCTTC. The encoded protein is CASSRGGGSSYNEQFF.

This clone was counted only a few times. V is TRBV11-1 and J is TRBJ2-7; TRBD1 agrees at 7 bases. The ends lost 3 bases at V and 2 bases at J; junction bases unmatched: 4. CDR3 length equals 14 residues. Germline loops: CDR1 SGHAT, CDR2 FQDESV (reference sequence). Here the CDR3 DNA reads TGTGCCAGCAGCTTGTCAGGGGGAGCCTACGAGCAGTACTTC. Translation gives CASSLSGGAYEQYF. Using reference TRBV11-1 and TRBJ2-7 for the parts outside the CDR3, the full variable domain is EAEVAQSPRYKITEKSQAVAFWCDPISGHATLYWYRQILGQGPELLVQFQDESVVDDSQLPKDRFSAERLKGVDSTLKIQPAELGDSAMYLCASSLSGGAYEQYFGPGTRLTVT.

The chain links TRBV7-8 to TRBJ2-5; no reliable D call. This CDR3 contains 12 residues. V was shortened by 2 bases and J by 13 bases, with 14 bases between the two germline ends. Germline V gene sequence: CDR1 SGHVS, CDR2 FQNEAQ. This chain's CDR3 is CASSLNLGLRYF. CDR3 coding DNA: TGTGCCAGCAGCTTAAACCTAGGTCTCCGGTACTTC.

The CDR3 DNA reads TGTGCCAGCAGCGCAACTAGTTGGGCCGGGGAGCTGTTTTTT. This codes for CASSATSWAGELFF. The rearrangement uses TRBV11-2 and TRBJ2-2; D is possibly TRBD2 (5 bases). CDR1 is SGHAT and CDR2 is FQNNGV in the germline V gene. The CDR3 contains 14 residues. Trimming pared 5 bases from V and 6 bases from J, leaving 13 bases between. Full variable domain (rest looked up from reference TRBV11-2 and TRBJ2-2): EAGVAQSPRYKIIEKRQSVAFWCNPISGHATLYWYQQILGQGPKLLIQFQNNGVVDDSQLPKDRFSAERLKGVDSTLKIQPAKLEDSAVYLCASSATSWAGELFFGEGSRLTVL.

The chain has TRBV5-8 and TRBJ1-1, with 12 bases matching TRBD1. The ends lost 4 bases at V and 3 bases at J; junction bases unmatched: 7. This CDR3 contains 16 residues. The germline V gene encodes CDR1 SGHTS and CDR2 YDEGEE. CDR3 sequence reads: CASSAGTGGLDTEAFF. The DNA for the CDR3 is TGTGCCAGCAGCGCTGGGACAGGGGGCCTGGACACTGAAGCTTTCTTT.

The V and J genes are TRBV6-1 and TRBJ2-2; 7 bases line up with TRBD2. Germline CDR1 is MNHNS and CDR2 is SASEGT. The V segment lost 5 bases and the J segment 3 bases; nucleotides outside the gene matches: 3. The CDR3 extends over 14 amino acids. The CDR3 sequence: CASSSAGYTGELFF. The CDR3 nucleotides read TGTGCCAGCAGTTCAGCGGGATACACCGGGGAGCTGTTTTTT.

This clone showed up just once. The chain carries TRBV15 and TRBJ1-5; D uncertain. The CDR3 sequence is 15 residues long. Germline CDR1 is LNHNV and CDR2 is YYDKDF (reference sequence). Trimming took 1 base from V and 0 from J, leaving 7 bases between them. The CDR3 DNA is TGTGCCACCAGCAGAGCCGGTAATAGCAATCAGCCCCAGCATTTT. Its translation: CATSRAGNSNQPQHF.

J is TRBJ1-1 and V is TRBV2; D remains ambiguous. The germline V gene encodes CDR1 SNHLY and CDR2 FYNNEI. Trimming cost V 0 bases and J 2 bases, with 25 bases left between them. The CDR3 consists of 20 residues. This CDR3 is CASSEALWQLTSARNTEAFF. CDR3 coding DNA: TGTGCCAGCAGTGAAGCGCTGTGGCAGCTGACTTCGGCCAGAAACACTGAAGCTTTCTTT.

The V call is TRBV7-9, the J call TRBJ2-7; the match to TRBD1 covers 8 bases. Germline trimming cut 5 bases from V and 0 bases from J; bases unmatched to any gene: 9. This CDR3 has 16 amino acids. Germline CDR1 is SEHNR and CDR2 is FQNEAQ (reference sequence). CDR3 sequence: CASSGRGQGSSYEQYF. DNA for the CDR3: TGTGCCAGCAGCGGCCGTGGACAGGGCAGCTCCTACGAGCAGTACTTC.

The V and J genes are TRBV10-3 and TRBJ2-5, with TRBD2 matching 13 bases. The J call is in doubt because the DNA end fits TRBJ2-7 better. This CDR3 has 17 amino acids. Germline lookup yields CDR1 ENHRY and CDR2 SYGVKD. In DNA, the CDR3 is TGTGCCATCAGTGGTCCGACTAGCGGGAGGAGCTCCTACGAGCAGTACTTC. This gives the protein CAISGPTSGRSSYEQYF.

The rearrangement joins TRBV6-1 to TRBJ1-5, with D maybe TRBD1 (5 bases). The CDR3 is 15 amino acids. Between the trimmed V and J ends, which lost 6 bases and 0 bases, there was a span of 12 bases. Germline loops: CDR1 MNHNS, CDR2 SASEGT. CDR3 nucleotide sequence: TGTGCCAGCAGACAGGTCCCAGCTAGCAATCAGCCCCAGCATTTT. Translation: CASRQVPASNQPQHF.

The rearrangement uses TRBV4-1 and TRBJ2-1; TRBD1 matches 8 bases. The germline V gene has CDR1 MGHRA and CDR2 YSYEKL. J lost 15 bases, V lost 3 bases, and 4 bases had no gene match. The CDR3 sequence is 11 residues long. The CDR3 loop reads CASSQGQEGFF. In nucleotides, the CDR3 is TGCGCCAGCAGCCAGGGACAGGAGGGGTTCTTC.

The rearrangement links TRBV15 to TRBJ2-1; 8 bases align to TRBD2. Germline values: CDR1 LNHNV, CDR2 YYDKDF (reference sequence). The V gene end was trimmed by 5 bases and the J gene end by 9 bases; junction bases not matched to a gene: 18. The CDR3 totals 17 residues. CDR3 DNA sequence: TGTGCCACCAGCGCCCATCCGACAGCGGGAGACATCCCTGAGCAGTTCTTC. Its translation: CATSAHPTAGDIPEQFF.

V and J are TRBV18 and TRBJ2-7, with D possibly being TRBD1 (5 bases). Trimming left V 1 base short and J 3 bases short, with 13 bases between. Germline V gives CDR1 KGHSH, CDR2 LQKENI. The CDR3 is 15 amino acids. In DNA form, the CDR3 reads TGTGCCAGCTCACCACAACCAGGGTACTTCTACGAGCAGTACTTC. Its protein product is CASSPQPGYFYEQYF. The whole variable domain, filled in from reference TRBV18 and TRBJ2-7, reads NAGVMQNPRHLVRRRGQEARLRCSPMKGHSHVYWYRQLPEEGLKFMVYLQKENIIDESGMPKERFSAEFPKEGPSILRIQQVVRGDSAAYFCASSPQPGYFYEQYFGPGTRLTVT.

This clone was seen more than once but under ten times. V is TRBV5-6 and J is TRBJ1-2, with TRBD1 identical over 7 bases. The ends lost 4 bases at V and 7 bases at J; junction bases unmatched: 10. The germline gives CDR1 SGHDT, CDR2 YYEEEE. The CDR3 sequence is 14 residues long. CDR3 sequence reads: CASSPQKGAFGYTF. In nucleotides, the CDR3 is TGTGCCAGCAGCCCACAAAAGGGGGCGTTTGGCTACACCTTC.